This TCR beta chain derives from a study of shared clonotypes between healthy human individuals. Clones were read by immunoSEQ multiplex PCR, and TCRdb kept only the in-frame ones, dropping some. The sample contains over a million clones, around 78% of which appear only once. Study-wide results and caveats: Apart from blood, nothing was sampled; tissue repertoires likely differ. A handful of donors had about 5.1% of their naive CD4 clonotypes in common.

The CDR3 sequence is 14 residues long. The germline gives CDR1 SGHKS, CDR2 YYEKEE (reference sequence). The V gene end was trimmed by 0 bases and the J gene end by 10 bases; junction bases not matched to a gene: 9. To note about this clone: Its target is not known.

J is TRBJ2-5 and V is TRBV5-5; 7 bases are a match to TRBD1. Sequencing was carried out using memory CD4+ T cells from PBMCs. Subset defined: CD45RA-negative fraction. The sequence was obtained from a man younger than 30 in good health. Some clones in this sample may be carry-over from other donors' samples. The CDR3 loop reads CASSLAGQPGFQYF. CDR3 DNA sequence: TGTGCCAGCAGCTTGGCGGGACAGCCCGGTTTCCAGTACTTC.